The 29 T cell receptor beta chains reported below all come from one sample, sequenced in a study of metastatic and nonmetastatic thyroid tumors. The entire patient cohort was treatment-naive prior to thyroid surgery. TCRdb re-called clones via MiXCR from the PCR reads. The data hold about 12,000 clones, with roughly 21% observed a single time. Sequencing was performed on adjacent normal tissue. These receptors originate from a female donor with papillary thyroid cancer or a benign thyroid nodule (not recorded which). Some clones in this sample may be carry-over from other donors' samples.

The sample holds a few counts of this clone. The chain links TRBV7-2 to TRBJ1-5; D is ambiguous. The length of the CDR3 is 13 residues. The V gene lost 5 bases and the J gene lost 6 bases, with 11 bases spanning the gap. Germline V CDR1 and CDR2: SGHTA, FQGNSA. The CDR3 loop is CASSLDRRQPQHF. The CDR3, as DNA: TGTGCCAGCAGCCTTGACCGCCGTCAGCCCCAGCATTTT.

About this clone itself: Given a much more abundant clone one base away, this may be a read error. The same CDR3 is also encoded by other DNA sequences in this sample. The rearrangement joins TRBV5-1 to TRBJ1-2; TRBD1 matches at 7 bases. The CDR3 spans 17 residues. Per germline, CDR1 SGHRS and CDR2 YFSETQ. The ends lost 1 base at V and 4 bases at J; junction bases unmatched: 13. DNA of the CDR3: TGCGCCAGCAGCTTGAATCCCGAGGGGACAGTGAGCTATGGCTACACCTTC. Residues: CASSLNPEGTVSYGYTF.

J is TRBJ1-1 and V is TRBV20-1; TRBD1 matches 7 bases. The CDR3 has 13 amino acids. CDR1 and CDR2 (germline): DFQATT, SNEGSKA (reference sequence). Trimming at V came to 1 base and at J to 5 bases, leaving 4 bases not matched to a gene. The CDR3: CSARGGGMTEAFF. The CDR3 DNA sequence: TGCAGTGCTAGAGGAGGGGGCATGACTGAAGCTTTCTTT.

J is TRBJ1-1 and V is TRBV2; no clear D gene. V was clipped by 5 bases and J by 1 base, with 11 bases between them. This CDR3 has 14 amino acids. Per the germline V gene, CDR1 is SNHLY and CDR2 is FYNNEI. CDR3 in DNA: TGTGCCAGCAGTCCCGGGCATAGGAACACTGAAGCTTTCTTT. Residues: CASSPGHRNTEAFF.

This clone was recorded at least ten times. This sequence joins TRBV7-2 and TRBJ1-5, with a tentative D call TRBD1 (5 bases). CDR1 SGHTA and CDR2 FQGNSA come from the germline V gene. This CDR3 is built from 14 residues. V lost 6 bases to trimming and J lost 2 bases, with 11 bases between them. For the CDR3, the DNA is TGTGCCAGCAGTCTCAGGGAGGGCAATCAGCCCCAGCATTTT. It yields the protein CASSLREGNQPQHF.

The chain carries TRBV30 and TRBJ2-3; TRBD2 aligns across 14 bases. There are 16 residues in the CDR3. After removal of 0 bases from V and 6 bases from J, the junction contained 5 bases not matched to a gene. Germline V gives CDR1 GTSNPN, CDR2 SVGIG (reference sequence). The CDR3 DNA reads TGTGCCTGGAGTGTGGTGACTAGCGGGAGGGCCGATACGCAGTATTTT. Its protein product is CAWSVVTSGRADTQYF. Using reference TRBV30 and TRBJ2-3 for the parts outside the CDR3, the full variable domain is SQTIHQWPATLVQPVGSPLSLECTVEGTSNPNLYWYRQAAGRGLQLLFYSVGIGQISSEVPQNLSASRPQDRQFILSSKKLLLSDSGFYLCAWSVVTSGRADTQYFGPGTRLTVL.

At least ten counts were recorded for this clone. This may arise from a read error, as a much more abundant clone is one base away. J is TRBJ1-4 and V is TRBV5-1, with D hard to call. The CDR3 extends over 9 amino acids. The germline gives CDR1 SGHRS, CDR2 YFSETQ. V dropped 3 bases and J dropped 16 bases, with 7 bases sitting between them. CDR3 loop: CASSSVGFF. CDR3 nucleotide sequence: TGCGCCAGCAGCTCGGTTGGGTTTTTT.

This clone was observed a handful of times. The V and J genes are TRBV27 and TRBJ1-1; the match to TRBD1 covers 9 bases. The V segment lost 5 bases and the J segment 4 bases; nucleotides outside the gene matches: 5. The V gene's germline CDR1 is MNHEY and CDR2 SMNVEV (reference sequence). The CDR3 length is 14 residues. For the CDR3, the DNA is TGTGCCAGCAGTCCGGGACAGGGATTCACTGAAGCTTTCTTT. Its translation: CASSPGQGFTEAFF.

The table lists this clone with a few counts. The gene calls are TRBV30 and TRBJ2-2; D may be TRBD2 (5 bases). The CDR3 runs 14 residues. V lost 0 bases to trimming and J lost 5 bases, with 10 bases between them. From germline, CDR1 is GTSNPN and CDR2 SVGIG (reference sequence). The CDR3 DNA follows: TGTGCCTGGAGTGTGACGAGAGGGACCGGGGAGCTGTTTTTT. This codes for CAWSVTRGTGELFF. Complete variable domain (other parts from reference TRBV30 and TRBJ2-2): SQTIHQWPATLVQPVGSPLSLECTVEGTSNPNLYWYRQAAGRGLQLLFYSVGIGQISSEVPQNLSASRPQDRQFILSSKKLLLSDSGFYLCAWSVTRGTGELFFGEGSRLTVL.

Comments on this clone: The junction departs from germline at one end; a sequencing error may be responsible. Written as DNA, the CDR3 is TGTGCCTGGAGTGTATGGGGAGACTACGTGCAGTACTTC. The encoded protein is CAWSVWGDYVQYF. This chain links TRBV30 with TRBJ2-7, with D tentatively TRBD2 (5 bases). Germline V CDR1 and CDR2: GTSNPN, SVGIG (reference sequence). This CDR3 comprises 13 residues.

This clone was recorded a few times. J is TRBJ1-3 and V is TRBV12-3 or TRBV12-4; D not resolved. This CDR3 comprises 16 residues. V lost 5 bases, J lost 0 bases, and 14 bases lay in between. CDR3 coding DNA: TGTGCCAGCAGTGCGGACCGAACTCTCTCTGGAAACACCATATATTTT. This sequence encodes CASSADRTLSGNTIYF.

This clone qualifies as medium-sized. The genes are TRBV28 and TRBJ2-3; D might be TRBD1 (6 bases). The CDR3 covers 14 residues. In germline, CDR1 is MDHEN, CDR2 SYDVKM. Trimming took off 2 bases at V and 0 bases at J, with 6 bases between the two ends. As DNA, the CDR3 is TGTGCCAGCAGTTTAGACAGGAGCACAGATACGCAGTATTTT. It translates to CASSLDRSTDTQYF.

The CDR3 protein is CASSQYRDGETQYF. The CDR3 nucleotides read TGTGCCAGCAGCCAGTACCGGGACGGAGAGACCCAGTACTTC. The rearrangement uses TRBV14 and TRBJ2-5; D possibly uses TRBD1 or TRBD2 (5 bases each). Germline lookup yields CDR1 SGHDN and CDR2 FVKESK. Trimming removed 3 bases from V and 4 bases from J, with 12 bases in between. The CDR3 spans 14 residues.

By its share, this clone is medium-sized. V usage is TRBV6-1 and J usage is TRBJ1-1; D unclear. Germline loops: CDR1 MNHNS, CDR2 SASEGT. The CDR3 contains 13 residues. Trimming pared 7 bases from V and 7 bases from J, leaving 16 bases between. This chain's CDR3 is CASKDWKGLEAFF. As DNA, the CDR3 is TGTGCCAGCAAGGATTGGAAAGGGCTTGAAGCTTTCTTT.

Worth noting for this clone: This CDR3 is also generated by other DNA sequences in the sample. The chain couples TRBV7-3 to TRBJ1-3; D is uncertain. V was shortened by 2 bases and J by 4 bases, with 12 bases between the two germline ends. CDR1 and CDR2 (germline): SGHTA, FQGTGA. This CDR3 has 15 amino acids. This CDR3 reads CASSLSGGFGNTIYF. The CDR3 DNA sequence: TGTGCCAGCAGCTTATCAGGAGGGTTCGGAAACACCATATATTTT.

This chain uses TRBV20-1 with TRBJ2-5; 11 bases match TRBD1. This CDR3 region has 15 residues. CDR1 DFQATT and CDR2 SNEGSKA come from the germline V gene (reference sequence). With V trimmed by 1 base and J by 5 bases, 6 bases remained unmatched. For the CDR3, the DNA is TGCAGTGCTAGAGGCGGACAGGGGGCAGGGGAGACCCAGTACTTC. Its translation: CSARGGQGAGETQYF.

This clone was seen at least ten times. V gene TRBV7-3 combines with J gene TRBJ1-2; 8 positions agree with TRBD1. Germline CDR1 is SGHTA and CDR2 is FQGTGA. After removal of 6 bases from V and 0 bases from J, the junction contained 6 bases not matched to a gene. CDR3 length equals 15 residues. Here the CDR3 reads CASSSDRAPNYGYTF. The CDR3 DNA is TGTGCCAGCAGTTCGGACAGGGCCCCTAACTATGGCTACACCTTC.

This clone is categorized as medium-sized. This rearrangement joins TRBV2 to TRBJ2-7, with D possibly being TRBD2 (5 bases). Trimming cost V 3 bases and J 7 bases, with 10 bases left between them. Germline V lookup: CDR1 SNHLY, CDR2 FYNNEI. This CDR3 has 12 amino acids. The CDR3 is CASSDDWREQYF. The CDR3 DNA sequence: TGTGCCAGCAGTGATGACTGGAGGGAGCAGTACTTC. Full variable domain (outside the CDR3, taken from reference TRBV2 and TRBJ2-7): EPEVTQTPSHQVTQMGQEVILRCVPISNHLYFYWYRQILGQKVEFLVSFYNNEISEKSEIFDDQFSVERPDGSNFTLKIRSTKLEDSAMYFCASSDDWREQYFGPGTRLTVT.

Only a few counts were recorded for this clone. The V and J genes are TRBV5-1 and TRBJ2-7; 9 bases match TRBD1. The CDR3 covers 14 residues. Trimming cost V 5 bases and J 1 base; bases outside gene matches: 4. The germline gives CDR1 SGHRS, CDR2 YFSETQ. The CDR3 is CASRRQGGSYEQYF. The CDR3, as DNA: TGCGCCAGCAGGAGACAGGGGGGTTCCTACGAGCAGTACTTC.

The J gene is TRBJ1-1, the V gene TRBV19, with D uncertain. CDR3 length equals 14 residues. Trimming pared 2 bases from V and 7 bases from J, leaving 14 bases between. CDR1 and CDR2 (germline): LNHDA, SQIVND (reference sequence). CDR3 in DNA: TGTGCCAGTAGTATAAAGATCGACCACTATGAAGCTTTCTTT. Translation gives CASSIKIDHYEAFF. The variable domain in full, completed from reference TRBV19 and TRBJ1-1, reads DGGITQSPKYLFRKEGQNVTLSCEQNLNHDAMYWYRQDPGQGLRLIYYSQIVNDFQKGDIAEGYSVSREKKESFPLTVTSAQKNPTAFYLCASSIKIDHYEAFFGQGTRLTVV.

In its sample, this clone was seen many times. The J gene is TRBJ1-1, the V gene TRBV18, with D tentatively TRBD1 (6 bases). V gave up 3 bases and J gave up 7 bases, with 9 bases separating them. Germline lookup yields CDR1 KGHSH and CDR2 LQKENI. The CDR3 has 12 residues. Here the CDR3 reads CASSPDRIEAFF. CDR3 bases: TGTGCCAGCTCACCCGACAGGATTGAAGCTTTCTTT.

Ten or more counts support this clone. The rearrangement links TRBV13 to TRBJ2-6; TRBD1 matches 9 bases. This CDR3 comprises 18 residues. CDR1 is PRHDT, CDR2 FYEKMQ, per germline (reference sequence). V shed 4 bases and J 0 bases; nucleotides not matched to a gene: 7. The CDR3 nucleotides are TGTGCCAGCAGCTCACCCGGGACAGGGATCTCTGGGGCCAACGTCCTGACTTTC. Translation gives CASSSPGTGISGANVLTF.

This clone qualifies as medium-sized (0.01 to 0.1%). The V call is TRBV6-1, the J call TRBJ1-6, with 7 bases fitting TRBD1. The germline V gene encodes CDR1 MNHNS and CDR2 SASEGT. CDR3 size: 16 residues. Losses at the gene ends were 7 bases for V and 2 bases for J; bases not matched to a gene: 8. The CDR3 loop reads CASNRQGGTYNSPLHF. CDR3 DNA sequence: TGTGCCAGCAATAGACAGGGAGGAACCTATAATTCACCCCTCCACTTT.

This clone is medium-sized. This chain joins TRBV28 and TRBJ1-5; TRBD1 might be the D (6 bases). The CDR3 is 14 amino acids. CDR1 is MDHEN, CDR2 SYDVKM, per germline. V was cut by 3 bases and J by 4 bases, with 10 bases left in between. The CDR3 protein is CASSFTGRNQPQHF. The CDR3 nucleotides read TGTGCCAGCAGTTTTACAGGGAGGAATCAGCCCCAGCATTTT.

The V call is TRBV20-1, the J call TRBJ2-1; D not resolved. V was clipped by 4 bases and J by 2 bases, with 15 bases between them. The CDR3 sequence is 15 residues long. The germline V gene encodes CDR1 DFQATT and CDR2 SNEGSKA (reference sequence). The CDR3 spells CSATSLHTAYNEQFF. The CDR3 nucleotides read TGCAGTGCTACTTCCCTCCATACCGCCTACAATGAGCAGTTCTTC.

This clone was seen only once. The J gene is TRBJ2-7, the V gene TRBV14; a weak D match, TRBD1 (6 bases). Trimming removed 4 bases from V and 13 bases from J, with 20 bases in between. This CDR3 contains 13 residues. Germline V gene lookup returns CDR1 SGHDN and CDR2 FVKESK. Written as DNA, the CDR3 is TGTGCCAGCAGCCCCCCGGGACACTCCTGGCATTACTTC. Translated, it gives CASSPPGHSWHYF. Filled out from reference TRBV14 and TRBJ2-7, the complete variable domain reads EAGVTQFPSHSVIEKGQTVTLRCDPISGHDNLYWYRRVMGKEIKFLLHFVKESKQDESGMPNNRFLAERTGGTYSTLKVQPAELEDSGVYFCASSPPGHSWHYFGPGTRLTVT.

To note about this clone: A junction end diverges from the germline sequence, so it may reflect a read error. The chain is built from TRBV7-2 and TRBJ2-2, with 8 nucleotides matching TRBD2. This CDR3 comprises 16 residues. Germline-derived CDR1 and CDR2 are SGHTA and FQGNSA. CDR3 sequence: CASSISGVSNTGELVF. CDR3 DNA sequence: TGTGCCAGCAGCATTAGCGGGGTCTCGAACACCGGGGAGCTGGTTTTT.

In its sample, this clone is medium-sized (0.01 to 0.1%). The rearrangement joins TRBV6-1 to TRBJ1-5, with D possibly matching TRBD1 (5 bases). From germline, CDR1 is MNHNS and CDR2 SASEGT. The CDR3 has 15 amino acids. V lost 1 base to trimming and J lost 4 bases, with 11 bases between them. The CDR3 here is CASSEGTLDNQPQHF. In nucleotides, the CDR3 is TGTGCCAGCAGTGAAGGGACACTTGATAATCAGCCCCAGCATTTT.

The rearrangement uses TRBV6-2 or TRBV6-3 and TRBJ1-1; TRBD1 agrees at 9 bases. The V and J ends lost 4 bases and 4 bases, in that order; junction bases with no gene match: 4. CDR1 MNHEY and CDR2 SVGEGT come from the germline V gene. The CDR3 spans 14 residues. The CDR3 is CASSFRDRVTEAFF. Here the CDR3 DNA reads TGTGCCAGCAGTTTCCGGGACAGGGTCACTGAAGCTTTCTTT.